The clone carrying this T cell receptor (beta chain) has a single count. Its antigen is as yet unknown. The data were obtained in a study of T cell responses to AZD1222 COVID-19 vaccine. Broader study findings: Scientists sampled the repertoires only once the peak T cell response had passed. Across spike, vaccine-associated CD4 TCRs were found, dominant at 160-218 and 743-854.

The repertoire was sequenced with immunoSEQ multiplex PCR; TCRdb's copy has only in-frame clones and lacks some. The table shows some 120,000 clones, with 87% occurring only once. V shed 3 bases and J shed 4 bases, with 6 bases lying between them. This CDR3 spans 13 amino acids. The chain couples TRBV12-3 or TRBV12-4 to TRBJ1-4, with D unresolved. The sample in question was peripheral blood, obtained on day 0 of AZD1222 vaccination. The TCR sequence derives from an adult in good health. The CDR3: CASSFGYNEKLFF. CDR3 in DNA: TGTGCCAGCAGTTTCGGGTATAATGAAAAACTGTTTTTT.